The rows below give T cell receptor beta chains drawn from one sample of a study of molecular identifiers for immune sequencing clone quantification. MiXCR, applied by TCRdb to the PCR reads, yields one record per CDR3 protein. The sample yields nearly 650,000 distinct CDR3 sequences, 25% seen once. Sample: naive CD8+ T cells from blood, with Jurkat cell RNA spiked in. Source of these receptors: a human donor in good health. Some libraries in this study had Jurkat cell RNA spiked in. Each CDR3 is given with its conserved first and last residue. D genes are given only for firm matches. Not every row has a clone size; where given, it reads once, few, many or a size class.

clone size: once
J gene: TRBJ2-5
CDR3 length: 13
D gene: .
V gene: TRBV7-9
CDR3 protein: CASSFATQETRYF
CDR3 DNA: TGTGCCAGCAGCTTCGCCACTCAAGAGACCCGGTACTTC

clone size: few
J gene: TRBJ2-5
CDR3 length: 17
D gene: TRBD2
V gene: TRBV10-3
CDR3 protein: CAISETGLAGPRETQYF
CDR3 DNA: TGTGCCATCAGTGAGACGGGACTAGCGGGGCCCCGGGAGACCCAGTACTTC

clone size: many
J gene: TRBJ1-1
CDR3 length: 15
D gene: .
V gene: TRBV27
CDR3 protein: CASRYTPGGWAEAFF
CDR3 DNA: TGTGCCAGCAGATACACCCCGGGGGGCTGGGCTGAAGCTTTCTTT

clone size: .
J gene: TRBJ2-1
CDR3 length: 14
D gene: TRBD2
V gene: TRBV2
CDR3 protein: CASSDASGENEQFF
CDR3 DNA: TGTGCCAGCAGTGATGCTAGCGGCGAGAATGAGCAGTTCTTC

clone size: .
J gene: TRBJ2-7
CDR3 length: 15
D gene: TRBD2
V gene: TRBV4-3
CDR3 protein: CASRQGPSGPYAQYF
CDR3 DNA: TGCGCCAGCCGCCAAGGGCCTAGCGGCCCCTACGCGCAGTACTTC

clone size: few
J gene: TRBJ2-3
CDR3 length: 16
D gene: .
V gene: TRBV7-8
CDR3 protein: CASSLMGGQLEDTQYF
CDR3 DNA: TGTGCCAGCAGCTTGATGGGGGGCCAATTGGAAGATACGCAGTATTTT

clone size: many
J gene: TRBJ1-1
CDR3 length: 16
D gene: TRBD1
V gene: TRBV27
CDR3 protein: CASLAFGQGGGTEAFF
CDR3 DNA: TGTGCCAGCCTGGCCTTCGGACAGGGCGGAGGGACTGAAGCTTTCTTT

clone size: .
J gene: TRBJ1-2
CDR3 length: 18
D gene: TRBD1
V gene: TRBV28
CDR3 protein: CASSSQSILRDSLGGYTF
CDR3 DNA: TGTGCCAGCAGTTCCCAAAGCATCCTCCGGGACAGCCTTGGAGGCTACACCTTC

clone size: few
J gene: TRBJ2-7
CDR3 length: 14
D gene: .
V gene: TRBV7-9
CDR3 protein: CASSSSSGVYEQYF
CDR3 DNA: TGTGCCAGCAGCTCCTCCTCAGGGGTCTACGAGCAGTACTTC

clone size: few
J gene: TRBJ2-1
CDR3 length: 16
D gene: TRBD2
V gene: TRBV9
CDR3 protein: CASSPILSGGAFEQFF
CDR3 DNA: TGTGCCAGCAGCCCTATCTTGAGCGGGGGGGCCTTCGAGCAGTTCTTC

clone size: many
J gene: TRBJ2-5
CDR3 length: 14
D gene: .
V gene: TRBV4-1
CDR3 protein: CASSQENREETQYF
CDR3 DNA: TGCGCCAGCAGCCAAGAGAATAGGGAAGAGACCCAGTACTTC

clone size: .
J gene: TRBJ2-7
CDR3 length: 16
D gene: .
V gene: TRBV4-2
CDR3 protein: CASSQKLGTPTYQQYF
CDR3 DNA: TGTGCCAGCAGCCAAAAACTGGGTACCCCCACCTACCAGCAGTACTTC

clone size: few
J gene: TRBJ2-3
CDR3 length: 18
D gene: .
V gene: TRBV21-1
CDR3 protein: CASSSRGCGSGGTDTQYF
CDR3 DNA: TGTGCCAGCAGCTCGAGAGGTTGCGGGAGTGGTGGCACAGATACGCAGTATTTT

clone size: many
J gene: TRBJ2-7
CDR3 length: 15
D gene: TRBD1
V gene: TRBV19
CDR3 protein: CASSIGTGGTYEQYF
CDR3 DNA: TGTGCCAGTAGTATCGGAACAGGGGGAACCTACGAGCAGTACTTC

clone size: .
J gene: TRBJ2-3
CDR3 length: 16
D gene: TRBD2
V gene: TRBV15
CDR3 protein: CATSIKRGASTDTQYF
CDR3 DNA: TGTGCCACCAGCATCAAGCGGGGAGCTAGCACAGATACGCAGTATTTT

clone size: many
J gene: TRBJ2-1
CDR3 length: 15
D gene: .
V gene: TRBV7-9
CDR3 protein: CASSLQVAAYNEQFF
CDR3 DNA: TGTGCCAGCAGCTTACAGGTTGCAGCCTACAATGAGCAGTTCTTC

clone size: .
J gene: TRBJ1-2
CDR3 length: 15
D gene: TRBD1
V gene: TRBV12-3/TRBV12-4
CDR3 protein: CASSKRDSTIYGYTF
CDR3 DNA: TGTGCCAGCAGTAAAAGGGACAGTACTATCTATGGCTACACCTTC

clone size: once
J gene: TRBJ2-5
CDR3 length: 15
D gene: TRBD1
V gene: TRBV4-3
CDR3 protein: CASCLWGQGEETQYF
CDR3 DNA: TGCGCCAGCTGCCTTTGGGGACAGGGAGAAGAGACCCAGTACTTC

clone size: .
J gene: TRBJ2-1
CDR3 length: 16
D gene: TRBD2
V gene: TRBV7-9
CDR3 protein: CASSRSGGPLYNEQFF
CDR3 DNA: TGTGCCAGCAGCCGAAGCGGGGGTCCCTTGTACAATGAGCAGTTCTTC

clone size: many
J gene: TRBJ2-7
CDR3 length: 13
D gene: TRBD1
V gene: TRBV4-3
CDR3 protein: CASSQGQAYEQYF
CDR3 DNA: TGCGCCAGCAGCCAGGGACAGGCCTACGAGCAGTACTTC

clone size: .
J gene: TRBJ1-5
CDR3 length: 15
D gene: TRBD1
V gene: TRBV19
CDR3 protein: CASSTGGRSNQPQHF
CDR3 DNA: TGTGCCAGTAGTACAGGGGGCAGGAGCAATCAGCCCCAGCATTTT

clone size: .
J gene: TRBJ2-7
CDR3 length: 15
D gene: TRBD2
V gene: TRBV27
CDR3 protein: CASRHRTSGSYGQYF
CDR3 DNA: TGTGCCAGCAGACACCGGACTAGCGGTTCCTACGGGCAGTACTTC

clone size: few
J gene: TRBJ2-1
CDR3 length: 14
D gene: .
V gene: TRBV4-3
CDR3 protein: CASSQDPGFGEQFF
CDR3 DNA: TGCGCCAGCAGCCAAGATCCCGGGTTTGGTGAGCAGTTCTTC

clone size: .
J gene: TRBJ2-2
CDR3 length: 15
D gene: TRBD1
V gene: TRBV4-1
CDR3 protein: CASSLGQGGPGELFF
CDR3 DNA: TGCGCCAGCAGCCTGGGACAGGGCGGCCCCGGGGAGCTGTTTTTT

clone size: .
J gene: TRBJ2-1
CDR3 length: 18
D gene: TRBD1
V gene: TRBV3-1
CDR3 protein: CASSQDGQTGGSYNEQFF
CDR3 DNA: TGTGCCAGCAGCCAAGATGGCCAAACAGGGGGATCCTACAATGAGCAGTTCTTC

clone size: few
J gene: TRBJ2-1
CDR3 length: 16
D gene: TRBD2
V gene: TRBV6-2/TRBV6-3
CDR3 protein: CASDNPLAGEADEQFF
CDR3 DNA: TGTGCCAGCGACAATCCTCTAGCGGGAGAAGCGGATGAGCAGTTCTTC

clone size: many
J gene: TRBJ2-3
CDR3 length: 16
D gene: .
V gene: TRBV6-5
CDR3 protein: CASSYSTNPSADTQYF
CDR3 DNA: TGTGCCAGCAGTTACTCGACTAACCCCAGCGCAGATACGCAGTATTTT

clone size: .
J gene: TRBJ2-5
CDR3 length: 14
D gene: .
V gene: TRBV18
CDR3 protein: CARSPPGSRETQYF
CDR3 DNA: TGTGCCCGCTCACCCCCGGGGTCAAGGGAGACCCAGTACTTC

clone size: few
J gene: TRBJ2-7
CDR3 length: 13
D gene: .
V gene: TRBV27
CDR3 protein: CASSAGEGYEQYF
CDR3 DNA: TGTGCCAGCAGCGCGGGCGAGGGCTACGAGCAGTACTTC

clone size: many
J gene: TRBJ2-5
CDR3 length: 13
D gene: .
V gene: TRBV21-1
CDR3 protein: CASSKFAKETQYF
CDR3 DNA: TGTGCCAGCAGCAAATTCGCAAAAGAGACCCAGTACTTC

clone size: few
J gene: TRBJ2-7
CDR3 length: 17
D gene: TRBD2
V gene: TRBV9
CDR3 protein: CASSAQFGGGGVEEQYF
CDR3 DNA: TGTGCCAGCAGCGCACAGTTTGGCGGGGGTGGAGTAGAAGAGCAGTACTTC

clone size: many
J gene: TRBJ2-2
CDR3 length: 15
D gene: TRBD2
V gene: TRBV20-1
CDR3 protein: CSATSYTSGSGELFF
CDR3 DNA: TGCAGTGCCACATCATACACTAGCGGGAGCGGGGAGCTGTTTTTT

clone size: .
J gene: TRBJ2-7
CDR3 length: 13
D gene: TRBD1
V gene: TRBV20-1
CDR3 protein: CSARDRGYYEQYF
CDR3 DNA: TGCAGTGCTAGGGACAGGGGGTACTACGAGCAGTACTTC

clone size: .
J gene: TRBJ2-3
CDR3 length: 13
D gene: .
V gene: TRBV3-1
CDR3 protein: CASSQAPGDTQYF
CDR3 DNA: TGTGCCAGCAGCCAAGCCCCCGGAGATACGCAGTATTTT

clone size: few
J gene: TRBJ2-2
CDR3 length: 15
D gene: TRBD1
V gene: TRBV7-9
CDR3 protein: CASSPKWQGAGELFF
CDR3 DNA: TGTGCCAGCAGCCCGAAGTGGCAGGGGGCCGGGGAGCTGTTTTTT

clone size: .
J gene: TRBJ1-5
CDR3 length: 15
D gene: .
V gene: TRBV6-2/TRBV6-3
CDR3 protein: CASSYRGGSNQPQHF
CDR3 DNA: TGTGCCAGCAGTTACCGAGGAGGAAGCAATCAGCCCCAGCATTTT

clone size: many
J gene: TRBJ1-1
CDR3 length: 11
D gene: .
V gene: TRBV7-2
CDR3 protein: CASSLSAEAFF
CDR3 DNA: TGTGCCAGCAGCTTGAGTGCTGAAGCTTTCTTT

clone size: many
J gene: TRBJ2-3
CDR3 length: 15
D gene: .
V gene: TRBV24-1
CDR3 protein: CATSDFRGGADTQYF
CDR3 DNA: TGTGCCACCAGTGATTTCAGGGGCGGCGCAGATACGCAGTATTTT

clone size: few
J gene: TRBJ2-7
CDR3 length: 15
D gene: .
V gene: TRBV7-9
CDR3 protein: CASSPPSALSYEQYF
CDR3 DNA: TGTGCCAGCAGCCCCCCCTCAGCCCTCTCCTACGAGCAGTACTTC

clone size: .
J gene: TRBJ2-5
CDR3 length: 15
D gene: .
V gene: TRBV5-1
CDR3 protein: CASSLDPSGGETQCF
CDR3 DNA: TGCGCCAGCAGCTTGGATCCCAGCGGCGGAGAGACCCAGTGCTTC

clone size: few
J gene: TRBJ1-1
CDR3 length: 14
D gene: .
V gene: TRBV7-8
CDR3 protein: CASSKHRVGTEAFF
CDR3 DNA: TGTGCCAGCAGCAAACACCGGGTAGGCACTGAAGCTTTCTTT

clone size: few
J gene: TRBJ2-7
CDR3 length: 16
D gene: .
V gene: TRBV7-2
CDR3 protein: CASSLVSYAETHGQYF
CDR3 DNA: TGTGCCAGCAGCTTAGTTAGCTACGCGGAGACTCACGGGCAGTACTTC

clone size: once
J gene: TRBJ1-1
CDR3 length: 13
D gene: .
V gene: TRBV18
CDR3 protein: CASSPPVRDQAFF
CDR3 DNA: TGTGCCAGCTCACCACCGGTCCGGGATCAAGCTTTCTTT

clone size: .
J gene: TRBJ1-1
CDR3 length: 14
D gene: .
V gene: TRBV21-1
CDR3 protein: CASSNYRDFSEAFF
CDR3 DNA: TGTGCCAGCAGCAATTACAGGGATTTCTCTGAAGCTTTCTTT

clone size: many
J gene: TRBJ1-1
CDR3 length: 14
D gene: TRBD1
V gene: TRBV6-2/TRBV6-3
CDR3 protein: CASSSGGLKTEAFF
CDR3 DNA: TGTGCCAGCAGCTCAGGGGGTTTGAAGACTGAAGCTTTCTTT

clone size: .
J gene: TRBJ2-1
CDR3 length: 15
D gene: .
V gene: TRBV6-5
CDR3 protein: CASSGKGTAYNEQFF
CDR3 DNA: TGTGCCAGCAGTGGAAAGGGGACCGCCTACAATGAGCAGTTCTTC

clone size: .
J gene: TRBJ1-3
CDR3 length: 17
D gene: .
V gene: TRBV12-3/TRBV12-4
CDR3 protein: CASSPRTTRGSGNTIYF
CDR3 DNA: TGTGCCAGCAGTCCCAGGACGACCCGGGGCTCTGGAAACACCATATATTTT

clone size: many
J gene: TRBJ1-5
CDR3 length: 13
D gene: .
V gene: TRBV2
CDR3 protein: CASEAVPNQPQHF
CDR3 DNA: TGTGCCAGCGAAGCTGTCCCCAATCAGCCCCAGCATTTT

clone size: few
J gene: TRBJ2-5
CDR3 length: 16
D gene: TRBD1
V gene: TRBV27
CDR3 protein: CASRELPTGGEETQYF
CDR3 DNA: TGTGCCAGCAGGGAGCTACCTACAGGGGGCGAAGAGACCCAGTACTTC

clone size: many
J gene: TRBJ2-5
CDR3 length: 15
D gene: TRBD1
V gene: TRBV7-3
CDR3 protein: CASSLSGTGEETQYF
CDR3 DNA: TGTGCCAGCAGCTTAAGTGGGACAGGGGAAGAGACCCAGTACTTC

clone size: few
J gene: TRBJ2-1
CDR3 length: 15
D gene: TRBD1
V gene: TRBV19
CDR3 protein: CASSIQGTGGGEQFF
CDR3 DNA: TGTGCCAGTAGTATACAGGGGACAGGGGGCGGTGAGCAGTTCTTC

clone size: few
J gene: TRBJ2-7
CDR3 length: 13
D gene: .
V gene: TRBV6-2/TRBV6-3
CDR3 protein: CASSYAGRYEQYF
CDR3 DNA: TGTGCCAGCAGTTACGCGGGTCGCTACGAGCAGTACTTC

clone size: few
J gene: TRBJ1-1
CDR3 length: 14
D gene: .
V gene: TRBV4-1
CDR3 protein: CASSPTAGGSEAFF
CDR3 DNA: TGCGCCAGCAGCCCCACAGCGGGGGGCAGTGAAGCTTTCTTT

clone size: many
J gene: TRBJ2-7
CDR3 length: 13
D gene: TRBD1
V gene: TRBV6-1
CDR3 protein: CASSATGTYEQYF
CDR3 DNA: TGTGCCAGCAGTGCGACAGGGACCTACGAGCAGTACTTC

clone size: many
J gene: TRBJ2-3
CDR3 length: 14
D gene: .
V gene: TRBV2
CDR3 protein: CASTTGLSPDTQYF
CDR3 DNA: TGTGCCAGCACAACGGGACTCTCTCCAGATACGCAGTATTTT